This TCR beta chain was identified in a study of blood T cell repertoires in COVID-19. The protocol was immunoSEQ multiplex PCR, while the TCRdb copy is restricted to in-frame clones and leaves out a portion. The sample yields 70,000 to 95,000 clones, 75% to 95% seen once. Trimming removed 0 bases from V and 7 bases from J; junction bases left unmatched: 20. Germline V gene lookup returns CDR1 LGHNT and CDR2 FRNRAP. There are 21 residues in the CDR3. The source of this sequence is a woman between 50 and 59 years old in a cohort sampled during active COVID-19. The sample comprised peripheral blood. J is TRBJ2-1 and V is TRBV12-5; 11 bases line up with TRBD2. Here the CDR3 reads CASGLVVRLAGMIKRDNEQFF. The CDR3 nucleotides are TGTGCTAGTGGTTTGGTAGTCCGACTAGCGGGGATGATTAAAAGAGATAATGAGCAGTTCTTC.